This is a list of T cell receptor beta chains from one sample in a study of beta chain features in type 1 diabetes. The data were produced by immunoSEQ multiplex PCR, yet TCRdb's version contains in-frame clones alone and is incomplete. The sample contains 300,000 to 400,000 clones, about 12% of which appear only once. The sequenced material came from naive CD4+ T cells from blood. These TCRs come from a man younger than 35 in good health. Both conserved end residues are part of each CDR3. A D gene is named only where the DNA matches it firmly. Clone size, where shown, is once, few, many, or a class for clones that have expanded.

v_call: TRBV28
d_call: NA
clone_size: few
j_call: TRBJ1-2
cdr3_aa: CASSLATGFGYGYTF
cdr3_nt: TGTGCCAGCAGTTTAGCTACAGGGTTCGGCTATGGCTACACCTTC

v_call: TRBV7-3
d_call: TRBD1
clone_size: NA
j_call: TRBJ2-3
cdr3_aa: CASSPSGGPDTDTQYF
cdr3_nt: TGTGCCAGCAGCCCCTCAGGGGGCCCAGACACAGATACGCAGTATTTT

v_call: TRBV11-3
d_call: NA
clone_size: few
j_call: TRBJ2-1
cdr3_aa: CASSFGGRERSYNEQFF
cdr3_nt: TGTGCCAGCAGCTTTGGAGGCCGGGAGAGATCCTACAATGAGCAGTTCTTC

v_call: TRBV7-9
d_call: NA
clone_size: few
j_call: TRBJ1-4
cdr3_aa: CASSLGWTVDEKLFF
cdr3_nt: TGTGCCAGCAGCTTAGGATGGACAGTAGATGAAAAACTGTTTTTT

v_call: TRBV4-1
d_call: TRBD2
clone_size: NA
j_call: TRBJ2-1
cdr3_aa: CASSQEWQRGVYNEQFF
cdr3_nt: TGCGCCAGCAGCCAAGAGTGGCAGCGGGGGGTCTACAATGAGCAGTTCTTC

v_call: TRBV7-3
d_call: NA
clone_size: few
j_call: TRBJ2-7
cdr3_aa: CASSTGVQGEQYF
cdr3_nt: TGTGCCAGCAGCACAGGAGTCCAAGGCGAGCAGTACTTC

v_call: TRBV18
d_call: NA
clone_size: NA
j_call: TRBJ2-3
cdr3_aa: CASSPPHGQGPTDTQYF
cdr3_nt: TGTGCCAGCTCACCACCGCATGGGCAGGGCCCCACAGATACGCAGTATTTT

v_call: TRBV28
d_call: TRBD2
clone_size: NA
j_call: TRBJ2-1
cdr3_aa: CASTQWGGNEQFF
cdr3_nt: TGTGCCAGCACCCAATGGGGGGGCAATGAGCAGTTCTTC

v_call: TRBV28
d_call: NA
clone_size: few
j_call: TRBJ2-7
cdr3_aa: CASAKRRAYEQYF
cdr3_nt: TGTGCCAGCGCCAAAAGGAGAGCCTACGAGCAGTACTTC

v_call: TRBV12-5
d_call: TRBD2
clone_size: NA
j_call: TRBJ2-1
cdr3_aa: CASGPGLLAGAHNEQFF
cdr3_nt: TGTGCTAGTGGTCCTGGTCTCCTAGCGGGGGCCCACAATGAGCAGTTCTTC

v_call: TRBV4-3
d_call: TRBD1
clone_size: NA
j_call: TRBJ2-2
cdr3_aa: CASSRHRPGGSNTGELFF
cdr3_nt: TGCGCCAGCAGCCGGCACCGACCAGGGGGTTCGAACACCGGGGAGCTGTTTTTT

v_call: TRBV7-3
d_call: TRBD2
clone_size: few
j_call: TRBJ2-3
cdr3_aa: CASSLKGLAGGDTQYF
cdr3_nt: TGTGCCAGCAGCTTAAAGGGACTAGCGGGAGGTGATACGCAGTATTTT

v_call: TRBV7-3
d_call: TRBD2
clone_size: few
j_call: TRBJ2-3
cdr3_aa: CASSVIAGDTDTQYF
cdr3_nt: TGTGCCAGCAGCGTGATAGCGGGGGACACAGATACGCAGTATTTT

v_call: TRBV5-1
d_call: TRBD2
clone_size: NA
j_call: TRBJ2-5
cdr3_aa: CASSSVERGRQETQYF
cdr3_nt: TGCGCCAGCAGCTCGGTTGAGCGGGGACGCCAAGAGACCCAGTACTTC

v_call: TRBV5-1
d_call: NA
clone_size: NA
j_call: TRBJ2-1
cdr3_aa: CASSFLRDPYNEQFF
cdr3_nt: TGCGCCAGCAGCTTCTTGCGGGACCCCTACAATGAGCAGTTCTTC

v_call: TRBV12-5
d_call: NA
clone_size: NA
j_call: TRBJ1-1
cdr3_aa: CASGLAVNTEAFF
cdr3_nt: TGTGCTAGTGGTTTGGCCGTGAACACTGAAGCTTTCTTT

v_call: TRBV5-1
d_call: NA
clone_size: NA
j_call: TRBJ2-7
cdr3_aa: CASSLIKRLAPYEQYF
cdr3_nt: TGCGCCAGCAGCTTGATCAAGCGTCTAGCCCCCTACGAGCAGTACTTC

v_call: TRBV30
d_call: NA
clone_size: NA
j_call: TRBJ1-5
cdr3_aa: CAWSGGLSNQPQHF
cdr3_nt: TGTGCCTGGAGCGGAGGACTTAGCAATCAGCCCCAGCATTTT

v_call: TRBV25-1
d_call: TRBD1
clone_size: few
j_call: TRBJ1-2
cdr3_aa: CASGPDRGSRYGYTF
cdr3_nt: TGTGCCAGCGGACCGGACAGGGGGTCTCGGTATGGCTACACCTTC

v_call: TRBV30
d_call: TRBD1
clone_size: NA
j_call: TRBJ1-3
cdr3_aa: CAWPTGDSGNTIYF
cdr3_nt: TGTGCCTGGCCCACAGGGGACTCTGGAAACACCATATATTTT

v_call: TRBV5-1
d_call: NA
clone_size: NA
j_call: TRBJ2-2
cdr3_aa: CASSFDINTGELFF
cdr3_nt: TGCGCCAGCAGCTTCGACATTAACACCGGGGAGCTGTTTTTT

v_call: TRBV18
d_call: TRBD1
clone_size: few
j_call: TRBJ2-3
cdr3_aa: CASSPPTGATDTQYF
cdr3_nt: TGTGCCAGCTCACCACCCACAGGGGCCACAGATACGCAGTATTTT

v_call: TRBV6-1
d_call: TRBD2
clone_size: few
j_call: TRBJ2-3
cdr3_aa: CASIRRGTSDDTQYF
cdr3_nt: TGTGCCAGCATCAGGAGGGGGACTAGCGACGATACGCAGTATTTT

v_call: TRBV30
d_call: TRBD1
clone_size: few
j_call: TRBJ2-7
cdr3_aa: CAWIQGESYEQYF
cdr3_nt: TGTGCCTGGATCCAGGGGGAGTCCTACGAGCAGTACTTC

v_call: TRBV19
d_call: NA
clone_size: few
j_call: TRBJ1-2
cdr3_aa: CASQDKTPANYGYTF
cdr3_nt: TGTGCCAGTCAGGACAAGACACCAGCTAACTATGGCTACACCTTC

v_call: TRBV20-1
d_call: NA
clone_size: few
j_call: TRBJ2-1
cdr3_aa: CSASNNEQFF
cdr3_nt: TGCAGTGCTAGCAACAATGAGCAGTTCTTC

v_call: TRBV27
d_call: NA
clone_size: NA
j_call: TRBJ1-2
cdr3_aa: CASSLQGVGGYTF
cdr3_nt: TGTGCCAGCAGCCTTCAGGGCGTCGGTGGCTACACCTTC

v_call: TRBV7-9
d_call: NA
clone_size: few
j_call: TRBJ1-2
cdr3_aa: CASSPETVYGYTF
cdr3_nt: TGTGCCAGCAGCCCGGAAACAGTGTATGGCTACACCTTC

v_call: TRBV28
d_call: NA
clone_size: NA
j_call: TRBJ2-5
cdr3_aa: CASSSGNQETQYF
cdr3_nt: TGTGCCAGCAGTTCGGGGAACCAAGAGACCCAGTACTTC

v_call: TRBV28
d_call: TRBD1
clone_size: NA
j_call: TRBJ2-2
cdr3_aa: CASTFRRFTGAYTGELFF
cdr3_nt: TGTGCCAGCACCTTTAGGCGGTTCACAGGGGCCTACACCGGGGAGCTGTTTTTT

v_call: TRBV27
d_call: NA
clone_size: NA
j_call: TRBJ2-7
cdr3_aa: CASSLSREAYEQYF
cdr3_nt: TGTGCCAGCAGTTTATCCAGGGAAGCCTACGAGCAGTACTTC

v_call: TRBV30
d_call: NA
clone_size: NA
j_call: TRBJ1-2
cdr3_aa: CAWSEGAGNYGYTF
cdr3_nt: TGTGCCTGGAGTGAAGGTGCGGGTAACTATGGCTACACCTTC

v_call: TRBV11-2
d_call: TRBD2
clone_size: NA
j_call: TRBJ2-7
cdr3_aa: CASGDYGGANEQYF
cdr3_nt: TGTGCCTCTGGGGATTACGGGGGGGCCAACGAGCAGTACTTC

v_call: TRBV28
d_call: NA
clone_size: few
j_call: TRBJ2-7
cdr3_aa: CASSYFWRGTPNEQYF
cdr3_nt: TGTGCCAGCAGTTATTTCTGGCGAGGGACACCCAACGAGCAGTACTTC

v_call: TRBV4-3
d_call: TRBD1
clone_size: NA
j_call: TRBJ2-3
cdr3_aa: CASSQAPAGQGEDTQYF
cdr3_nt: TGCGCCAGCAGCCAAGCTCCCGCCGGACAGGGGGAAGATACGCAGTATTTT

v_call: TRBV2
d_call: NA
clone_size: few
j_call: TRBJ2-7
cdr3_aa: CASSGLALAPGVDEQYF
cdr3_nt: TGTGCCAGCAGTGGTTTGGCGCTAGCCCCGGGGGTAGACGAGCAGTACTTC

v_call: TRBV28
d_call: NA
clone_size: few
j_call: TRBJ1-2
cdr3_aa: CACSPGLVLSGYTF
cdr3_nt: TGTGCCTGCAGCCCGGGACTCGTTCTTAGCGGCTACACCTTC

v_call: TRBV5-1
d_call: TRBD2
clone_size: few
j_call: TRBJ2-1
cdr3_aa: CASSLDLGLAGANEQFF
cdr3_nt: TGCGCCAGCAGCTTGGACCTAGGACTAGCGGGGGCGAACGAGCAGTTCTTC

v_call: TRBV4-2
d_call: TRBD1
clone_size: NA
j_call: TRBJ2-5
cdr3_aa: CASSQGQGKETQYF
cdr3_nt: TGTGCCAGCAGCCAAGGACAGGGTAAGGAGACCCAGTACTTC

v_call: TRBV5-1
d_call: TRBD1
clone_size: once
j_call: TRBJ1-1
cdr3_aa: CASRWDRGKRGYTEAFF
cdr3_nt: TGCGCCAGCAGATGGGACAGGGGTAAGAGGGGTTACACTGAAGCTTTCTTT

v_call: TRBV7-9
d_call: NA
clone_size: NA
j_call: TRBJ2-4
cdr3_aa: CASSLVGRLLAKNIQYF
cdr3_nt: TGTGCCAGCAGCTTAGTGGGGCGATTGCTAGCCAAAAACATTCAGTACTTC

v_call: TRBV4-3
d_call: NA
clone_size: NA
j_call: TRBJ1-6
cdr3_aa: CASRSTAYNSPLHF
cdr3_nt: TGCGCCAGCAGATCGACAGCCTATAATTCACCCCTCCACTTT

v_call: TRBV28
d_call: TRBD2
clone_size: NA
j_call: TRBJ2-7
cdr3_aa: CASRLAGGSSYEQYF
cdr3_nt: TGTGCCAGCCGTTTAGCGGGAGGATCGAGCTACGAGCAGTACTTC

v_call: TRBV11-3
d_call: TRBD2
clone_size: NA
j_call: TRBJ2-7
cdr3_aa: CASSLAGGPAYEQYF
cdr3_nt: TGTGCCAGCAGCTTAGCGGGGGGGCCCGCCTACGAGCAGTACTTC

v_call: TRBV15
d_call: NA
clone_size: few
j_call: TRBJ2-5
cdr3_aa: CATSSTGGHGETQYF
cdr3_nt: TGTGCCACCAGCAGCACGGGGGGACACGGGGAGACCCAGTACTTC

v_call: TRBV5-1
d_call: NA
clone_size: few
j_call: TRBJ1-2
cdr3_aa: CASSSGTQLNYGYTF
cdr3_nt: TGCGCCAGCAGCTCAGGGACTCAACTCAACTATGGCTACACCTTC